The clone carrying this T cell receptor beta chain was observed at least ten times. Its antigen is still unknown. These data originate in a study of neurological immune-mediated disorders. The team produced cDNA through 5'RACE using 10-nucleotide random UMIs. TCRdb itself ran the 5' RACE reads through MiXCR, one entry per CDR3 protein. The data show roughly 53,000 distinct CDR3 sequences, with 7% to 9% seen just once and 1.9% held by the top ten. The time point here: longitudinal time-point 3. Study-level results: Patients with HTLV-1-associated myelopathy showed the most TCR clonal expansion. Those with multiple sclerosis showed the least, falling below healthy controls.

This receptor was identified in a woman in her thirties or forties in good health. Sequencing input: PBMCs.

CDR3 protein: CASSLGLAGGEQYF. CDR3 nucleotides: TGTGCCAGCAGCTTAGGGCTAGCGGGAGGCGAGCAGTACTTC. The V call is TRBV7-2, the J call TRBJ2-7, with 11 bases identical to TRBD2. The CDR3 is 14 residues long. The germline V gene has CDR1 SGHTA and CDR2 FQGNSA. Trimming cost V 1 base and J 6 bases; bases outside gene matches: 2.